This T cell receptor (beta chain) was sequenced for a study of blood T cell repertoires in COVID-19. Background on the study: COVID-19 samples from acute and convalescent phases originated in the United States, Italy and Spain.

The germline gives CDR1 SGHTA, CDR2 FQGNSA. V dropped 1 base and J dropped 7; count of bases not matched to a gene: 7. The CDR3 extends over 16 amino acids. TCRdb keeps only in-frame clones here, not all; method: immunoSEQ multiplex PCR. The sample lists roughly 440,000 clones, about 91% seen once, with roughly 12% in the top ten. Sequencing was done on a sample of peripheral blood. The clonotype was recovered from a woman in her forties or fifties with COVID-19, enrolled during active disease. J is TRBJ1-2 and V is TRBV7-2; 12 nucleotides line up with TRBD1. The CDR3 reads CASSLVSGQGAGGYTF. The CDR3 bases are TGTGCCAGCAGCTTAGTCTCGGGACAGGGGGCCGGTGGCTACACCTTC.